The clone carrying this T cell receptor beta chain was picked up many times. Its specificity is not known. This record belongs to a study of early T cells in non-severe SARS-CoV-2 infection. Study-level information: Sequenced bulk RNA came from whole blood that was unsorted, and chains were unpaired.

Germline V gene lookup returns CDR1 SGHTA and CDR2 FQGNSA. This CDR3 region has 13 residues. The ends were cut back, 3 bases at V and 8 bases at J, with 11 bases in the middle. General observations from the study: CD4 and private specificities were missed by VDJdb matching, which favored anti-spike CD8 responses.

Attachment of unique molecular identifiers was made to individual cDNA molecules. TCRdb processed the 5' RACE reads anew with MiXCR; each CDR3 protein has one entry. The table shows some 80,000 distinct CDR3 sequences, with around 5% occurring only once. Here the sequenced sample was whole blood, taken at baseline. This TCR was recovered from an adult who was a healthcare worker with PCR-confirmed SARS-CoV-2 infection or an uninfected control (not recorded which). The chain combines TRBV7-2 with TRBJ2-1; D remains unclear. CDR3 amino acids: CASSLNSRDEQFF. For the CDR3, the DNA is TGTGCCAGCAGCTTGAACAGTCGGGATGAGCAGTTCTTC. The whole variable domain, remainder taken from reference TRBV7-2 and TRBJ2-1, is GAGVSQSPSNKVTEKGKDVELRCDPISGHTALYWYRQSLGQGLEFLIYFQGNSAPDKSGLPSDRFSAERTGGSVSTLTIQRTQQEDSAVYLCASSLNSRDEQFFGPGTRLTVL.